One sample yielded the 9 T cell receptor beta chains listed below, sequenced in a study of T cells after yellow fever vaccination. TCRdb fed the 5' RACE reads into MiXCR, producing one record per CDR3 protein. Among tens of thousands of distinct CDR3 sequences listed, 7.5% to 9% were seen once. The material was CD8+ T cells sorted from PBMCs, obtained on the day of the yellow fever booster vaccination. These receptors all stem from a man younger than 40 who received the YFV17D yellow fever vaccine.

This rearrangement joins TRBV6-5 to TRBJ2-7; 9 positions agree with TRBD2. This CDR3 contains 15 residues. V shed 2 bases, J shed 6 bases, and the junction held 8 bases outside the gene matches. In germline, CDR1 is MNHEY, CDR2 SVGAGI. CDR3 sequence: CASSYTGAGGTEQYF. CDR3 coding DNA: TGTGCCAGCAGTTACACCGGGGCGGGAGGGACCGAGCAGTACTTC.

Concerning this clonotype: A much larger clone differs by one base, so this may be a read error. The J gene is TRBJ2-1, the V gene TRBV5-1; D possibly corresponds to TRBD2 (7 bases). Germline V gives CDR1 SGHRS, CDR2 YFSETQ. The CDR3 contains 17 residues. CDR3 DNA: TGCGTCAGCAGCTACGGACAGCACACGGGAGGCTACAATGAGCAGTTCTTC. Translated: CVSSYGQHTGGYNEQFF.

This clonotype was counted a few times. This chain connects TRBV5-4 to TRBJ2-5; D perhaps matches TRBD2 (6 bases). The CDR3 runs 13 residues. Trimming took 5 bases from V and 5 from J, leaving 13 bases between them. Germline CDR1 reads SGHNT; CDR2 reads YYREEE (reference sequence). The chain's CDR3 is CASSHQGGETQYF. The CDR3 DNA sequence: TGTGCCAGCAGTCACCAGGGAGGCGAGACCCAGTACTTC.

This clonotype occurred many times. This sequence joins TRBV19 and TRBJ2-1; 13 bases line up with TRBD2. After removal of 7 bases from V and 12 bases from J, the junction contained 6 bases not matched to a gene. CDR1 is LNHDA and CDR2 is SQIVND in the germline V gene (reference sequence). The CDR3 covers 13 residues. CDR3 DNA sequence: TGTGCCAGTACCCCGGGACTAGCGGGAATGCAGTTCTTC. It encodes CASTPGLAGMQFF.

This clonotype has a handful of counts. The J gene is TRBJ2-3, the V gene TRBV5-4; D is uncertain. Germline assignment: CDR1 SGHNT and CDR2 YYREEE (reference sequence). The CDR3 is 11 residues long. Trimming left V 6 bases short and J 3 bases short, with 5 bases between. CDR3 bases: TGTGCCAGCACCTTTACAGATACGCAGTATTTT. Translating gives CASTFTDTQYF. The full variable domain, rest sourced from reference TRBV5-4 and TRBJ2-3, is ETGVTQSPTHLIKTRGQQVTLRCSSQSGHNTVSWYQQALGQGPQFIFQYYREEENGRGNFPPRFSGLQFPNYSSELNVNALELDDSALYLCASTFTDTQYFGPGTRLTVL.

This clonotype showed up many times. The chain joins TRBV6-2 or TRBV6-3 to TRBJ2-7, with TRBD1 matching over 10 bases. The junction had 6 bases not matched to a gene; V was cut back by 1 base and J by 6 bases. From germline, CDR1 is MNHEY and CDR2 SVGEGT. This CDR3 is built from 15 residues. The CDR3 nucleotides are TGTGCCAGCAGTTACTGGACAGGGGGATCGTCCGAGCAGTACTTC. Protein sequence: CASSYWTGGSSEQYF.

The rearrangement joins TRBV6-2 or TRBV6-3 to TRBJ2-2, with TRBD2 as a possible D gene (6 bases). Germline V lookup: CDR1 MNHEY, CDR2 SVGEGT. This CDR3 region has 16 residues. V gave up 8 bases and J gave up 7 bases, with 23 bases separating them. The CDR3 DNA is TGTGCCAGCTTCGGGTTATCGGGAGTCGGTATCGGGGAGCTGTTTTTT. Translation gives CASFGLSGVGIGELFF.

A few counts support this clonotype. The chain links TRBV5-1 to TRBJ2-5; 10 bases match TRBD1. The CDR3 runs to 15 residues. The V and J ends lost 1 base and 5 bases, in that order; junction bases with no gene match: 5. Germline V CDR1 and CDR2: SGHRS, YFSETQ. The CDR3 loop is CASSLSGTGDETQYF. DNA for the CDR3: TGCGCCAGCAGCTTGTCAGGGACAGGGGATGAGACCCAGTACTTC.

Concerning this clonotype itself: One end of the junction does not line up with germline, which may come from a read error. The chain couples TRBV30 to TRBJ2-5; weak D call: TRBD2 (6 bases). This CDR3 is 14 amino acids long. Germline CDR1 is GTSNPN and CDR2 is SVGIG (reference sequence). The DNA for the CDR3 is TGTGCCTGGAGTCAAATCTCGGGGGAAGAGCCCCAGTACTTC. It translates to CAWSQISGEEPQYF.